The rows below give T cell receptor beta chains drawn from one sample of a study of T-cell reconstitution after alpha-beta-depleted transplantation in children. One entry per CDR3 protein, called by TCRdb with MiXCR from the PCR reads. In the table there are 300,000 to 350,000 distinct CDR3 sequences, around 25% of which are singletons. Source: PBMCs, mostly from graft donor cells, taken 180 days after TCRalphabeta/CD19-depleted stem cell transplant. These receptor sequences come from a male patient between 5 and 17 years old who had a stem cell transplant for acute lymphoblastic leukemia, so the T cells may come from the graft donor. CDR3s include the opening cysteine and the closing phenylalanine or tryptophan. Each record gives: J gene, D gene, clone size, V gene, CDR3 DNA, CDR3 protein. The D gene is left open where the match is weak. Clone size is stated in some rows and not others, as once, few, many or a class when expanded.

TRBJ2-1 TRBD2 once TRBV6-2/TRBV6-3 TGTGCCAGCAGTCACACCGCGACTAGCGGGAGGGGCAATGAGCAGTTCTTC CASSHTATSGRGNEQFF
TRBJ2-3 NA NA TRBV6-1 TGTGCCAGCAGTGTTCTCATCACAGATACGCAGTATTTT CASSVLITDTQYF
TRBJ2-1 NA NA TRBV2 TGTGCCAGCAGTGCAGAGGGCTTGGGGTACAATGAGCAGTTCTTC CASSAEGLGYNEQFF
TRBJ1-4 TRBD1 NA TRBV15 TGTGCCACCAGCAGACCAGGGACAGGGAAGGAAGAAAAACTGTTTTTT CATSRPGTGKEEKLFF
TRBJ2-3 NA NA TRBV20-1 TGCAGTGCTAGTGGGGGCGGCAGAACGTCCTTTTCTAGCACAGATACGCAGTATTTT CSASGGGRTSFSSTDTQYF
TRBJ1-2 TRBD1 many TRBV7-2 TGTGCCAGCAGCCCTTGGGACAGCTATGGCTACACCTTC CASSPWDSYGYTF
TRBJ2-1 TRBD2 few TRBV4-1 TGCGCCAGCAGCCAAGATGCGCTAGCGGTCTCCTACAATGAGCAGTTCTTC CASSQDALAVSYNEQFF
TRBJ2-3 NA few TRBV7-2 TGTGCCAGCAGCTTCCAGACAGGCCCCACAGATACGCAGTATTTT CASSFQTGPTDTQYF
TRBJ1-5 NA few TRBV27 TGTGCCAGCAGTTTAGACAGGCTCAATCAGCCCCAGCATTTT CASSLDRLNQPQHF
TRBJ2-4 NA NA TRBV11-2 TGTGCCAGCACCCCGGTGGGGAATTACGGGACCAAAAACATTCAGTACTTC CASTPVGNYGTKNIQYF
TRBJ1-1 TRBD1 NA TRBV7-6 TGTGCCAGCAGCACGGGACAGGGGGATGCTTTCTTT CASSTGQGDAFF
TRBJ2-5 NA NA TRBV7-9 TGTGCCAGCAGCTCGGGCCCCTTGACCCAGTACTTC CASSSGPLTQYF
TRBJ2-1 TRBD1 NA TRBV7-2 TGTGCCAGCAGCACCCGGGACAGGGCCTATCACAATGAGCAGTTCTTC CASSTRDRAYHNEQFF
TRBJ2-3 TRBD2 few TRBV12-3/TRBV12-4 TGTGCCAGCAGTCCTAGTAGGGGACTAGCGGGACTAACTAGCACAGATACGCAGTATTTT CASSPSRGLAGLTSTDTQYF
TRBJ1-2 NA NA TRBV20-1 TGCAGTGTCGCAAGCCTCCAGGAGCTCTATGGCTACACCTTC CSVASLQELYGYTF
TRBJ1-1 TRBD1 NA TRBV12-3/TRBV12-4 TGTGCCAGCAGCCCGAACAGGGGGAAAGCTTTCTTT CASSPNRGKAFF
TRBJ2-6 NA NA TRBV20-1 TGCTGTGCTAGAGGGGGGGGATTATTCTCTGGGGCCAACGTCCTGACTTTC CCARGGGLFSGANVLTF
TRBJ1-6 TRBD1 few TRBV12-3/TRBV12-4 TGTGCCAGCAGTTCCCCTGCGGGACAGGGGAGAGGGTCACCCCTCCACTTT CASSSPAGQGRGSPLHF
TRBJ1-6 TRBD1 NA TRBV5-1 TGCGCCAGCAGCTTGGAAGCCAGGGGGCTCTATTCACCCCTCCACTTT CASSLEARGLYSPLHF